The clone carrying this T cell receptor beta chain occurred many times. The sample originates from a study of read filtering for tumor transcriptome and immune sequencing. From 400 to 450 ng of RNA, a library with molecular barcoded alpha/delta and beta/gamma adaptors was made. MiXCR was run by TCRdb on the reads, yielding one entry per CDR3 protein. The sample yields 30,000 to 45,000 distinct CDR3 sequences, 12% to 15% seen once. With V trimmed by 2 bases and J by 4 bases, 13 bases remained unmatched. CDR1 is PRHDT, CDR2 FYEKMQ, per germline (reference sequence). This CDR3 has 20 residues. The chain combines TRBV13 with TRBJ2-3; 15 bases are a match to TRBD2. The sequencing input was a population of CD138-negative cells sorted from bone marrow. This clonotype was sampled from a donor aged 40 or older with multiple myeloma. The CDR3 nucleotides read TGTGCCAGCAGCTTATACAGGAGGACTAGCGGGAGGGCCGATCCAGATACGCAGTATTTT. Its translation: CASSLYRRTSGRADPDTQYF. Variable domain in full (rest from reference TRBV13 and TRBJ2-3): AAGVIQSPRHLIKEKRETATLKCYPIPRHDTVYWYQQGPGQDPQFLISFYEKMQSDKGSIPDRFSAQQFSDYHSELNMSSLELGDSALYFCASSLYRRTSGRADPDTQYFGPGTRLTVL.